This T cell receptor (beta chain) emerged from a study of blood T cell repertoires in COVID-19. CDR1 is MNHEY, CDR2 SMNVEV, per germline (reference sequence). Trimming took off 3 bases at V and 0 bases at J, with 9 bases between the two ends. CDR3 length equals 14 residues. Only in-frame clones appear in the TCRdb table, and some are missing; sequencing was by immunoSEQ multiplex PCR. The table shows about 220,000 clones, with 90% occurring only once. The clonotype originates from a man aged 25-45 years who had been exposed to COVID-19. The sequencing sample was made of PBMCs or T cells enriched from blood (not recorded which). This chain connects TRBV27 to TRBJ2-7, with D maybe TRBD1 (6 bases). CDR3 region: CASSFTGSSYEQYF. CDR3 nucleotide sequence: TGTGCCAGCAGTTTTACAGGGAGCTCCTACGAGCAGTACTTC.